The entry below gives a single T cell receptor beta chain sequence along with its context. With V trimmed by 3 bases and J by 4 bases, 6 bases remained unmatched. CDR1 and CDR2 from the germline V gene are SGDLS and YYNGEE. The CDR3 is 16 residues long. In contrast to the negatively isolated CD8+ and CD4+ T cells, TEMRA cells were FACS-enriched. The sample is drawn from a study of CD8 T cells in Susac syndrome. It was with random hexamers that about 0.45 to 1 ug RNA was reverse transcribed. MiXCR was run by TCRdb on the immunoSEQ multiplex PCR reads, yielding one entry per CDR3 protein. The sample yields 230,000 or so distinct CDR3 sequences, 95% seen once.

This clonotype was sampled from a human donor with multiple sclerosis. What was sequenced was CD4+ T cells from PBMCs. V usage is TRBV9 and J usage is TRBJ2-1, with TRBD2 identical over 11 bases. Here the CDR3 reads CASSAGLAGLYNEQFF. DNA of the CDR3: TGTGCCAGCAGCGCAGGACTAGCGGGCCTATACAATGAGCAGTTCTTC.